A single sample gave rise to the 14 T cell receptor beta chains below, sequenced in a study of blood T cell repertoires in COVID-19. Clones were read by immunoSEQ multiplex PCR, and TCRdb kept only the in-frame ones, dropping some. The top ten clones hold around 3.3% of a sample with 150,000 to 200,000 clones, roughly 86% of them seen once. What was sequenced was peripheral blood. The receptors were gathered from a man between 65 and 79 years old with acute or convalescent COVID-19.

The V and J genes are TRBV24-1 and TRBJ2-7, with TRBD2 matching 12 bases. Germline V gene data show CDR1 as KGHDR and CDR2 as SFDVKD. V shed 3 bases, J shed 1 base, and the junction held 0 bases outside the gene matches. The length of the CDR3 is 15 residues. CDR3 region: CATSDGTSGSYEQYF. The CDR3 bases are TGTGCCACCAGTGATGGGACTAGCGGGTCCTACGAGCAGTACTTC.

This chain connects TRBV3-1 (or the pseudogene TRBV3-2) to TRBJ2-1, with 14 positions matching TRBD2. Germline CDR1 is LGHDT and CDR2 is YNNKEL (reference sequence). CDR3 size: 16 residues. J was trimmed by 9 bases and V by 1 base; bases with no gene match: 5. CDR3 residues: CASSQGLAGGRGEQFF. DNA of the CDR3: TGTGCCAGCAGCCAAGGACTAGCGGGAGGGAGGGGTGAGCAGTTCTTC.

The chain employs TRBV7-2 and TRBJ1-4; D ambiguous. Germline V gene lookup returns CDR1 SGHTA and CDR2 FQGNSA. V was shortened by 2 bases and J by 0 bases, with 7 bases between the two germline ends. CDR3 length equals 15 residues. CDR3 nucleotides: TGTGCCAGCAGCTTATCCTTTGCAACTAATGAAAAACTGTTTTTT. It yields the protein CASSLSFATNEKLFF.

V is TRBV5-4 and J is TRBJ1-6, with 9 nucleotides matching TRBD1. The CDR3 is 16 residues long. In germline, CDR1 is SGHNT, CDR2 YYREEE (reference sequence). The V and J ends lost 1 base and 7 bases, in that order; junction bases with no gene match: 6. The DNA for the CDR3 is TGTGCCAGCAGCTTGCTCGTTGGACAGGGGAATTCACCCCTCCACTTT. Its protein is CASSLLVGQGNSPLHF.

V usage is TRBV5-4 and J usage is TRBJ1-3, with TRBD1 matching over 8 bases. Germline V CDR1 and CDR2: SGHNT, YYREEE (reference sequence). The CDR3 is 16 amino acids. With 7 bases clipped from V and 4 bases from J, the junction kept 13 bases outside the gene matches. The CDR3 spells CASGPGQGGSGNTIYF. The CDR3 region has the DNA TGTGCCAGCGGTCCCGGACAGGGAGGCTCAGGAAACACCATATATTTT.

V gene TRBV7-2 combines with J gene TRBJ2-7; D unresolved. This CDR3 spans 14 amino acids. V lost 1 base and J lost 0, with 7 bases in between. The germline gives CDR1 SGHTA, CDR2 FQGNSA. CDR3 residues: CASSLGLNSYEQYF. CDR3 DNA: TGTGCCAGCAGCTTAGGGCTGAACTCCTACGAGCAGTACTTC. Together with reference TRBV7-2 and TRBJ2-7, the CDR3 gives the full variable domain: GAGVSQSPSNKVTEKGKDVELRCDPISGHTALYWYRQSLGQGLEFLIYFQGNSAPDKSGLPSDRFSAERTGGSVSTLTIQRTQQEDSAVYLCASSLGLNSYEQYFGPGTRLTVT.

V is TRBV5-1 and J is TRBJ2-1, with 8 bases matching TRBD1. The CDR3 has 15 amino acids. The V gene's germline CDR1 is SGHRS and CDR2 YFSETQ. The V gene end was trimmed by 1 base and the J gene end by 9 bases; junction bases not matched to a gene: 9. DNA of the CDR3: TGCGCCAGCAGCTTGCTCGGCAGGGGGCAGGGTGAGCAGTTCTTC. This encodes CASSLLGRGQGEQFF.

V is TRBV10-2 and J is TRBJ2-2, with 8 bases matching TRBD2. The germline V gene encodes CDR1 WSHSY and CDR2 SAAADI. V lost 4 bases, J lost 3 bases, and 4 bases stayed unmatched. This CDR3 region has 15 residues. The CDR3 nucleotides are TGCGCCAGCAGTGCGGGGGGGCGGGACACCGGGGAGCTGTTTTTT. Amino acids: CASSAGGRDTGELFF.

The genes are TRBV10-1 and TRBJ2-7; no clear D gene. This CDR3 contains 11 residues. The germline V gene has CDR1 WNHNN and CDR2 SYGVQD (reference sequence). The ends were cut back, 4 bases at V and 3 bases at J, with 4 bases in the middle. The DNA for the CDR3 is TGCGCCAGCAGTGCCGGCTACGAGCAGTACTTC. This encodes CASSAGYEQYF.

In this sample, this clone turned up once. The rearrangement links TRBV5-8 to TRBJ1-1; D gene unclear. V was pared by 0 bases and J by 3 bases, with 6 bases between. The CDR3 is made up of 13 amino acids. CDR1 is SGHTS, CDR2 YDEGEE, per germline. The CDR3: CASSLEPYTEAFF. The CDR3 nucleotides read TGTGCCAGCAGCTTGGAGCCTTACACTGAAGCTTTCTTT.

This rearrangement joins TRBV7-3 to TRBJ2-3, with 10 bases that match TRBD1. V was pared by 5 bases and J by 3 bases, with 5 bases of the junction left unmatched. Germline V lookup: CDR1 SGHTA, CDR2 FQGTGA. The CDR3 is 15 residues long. The CDR3 loop is CASSIRTGGTDTQYF. The CDR3 DNA reads as TGTGCCAGCAGCATCCGGACAGGGGGTACAGATACGCAGTATTTT.

This clone was seen only a few times. The chain uses TRBV12-3 or TRBV12-4 and TRBJ1-2, with 7 bases aligning to TRBD1. The CDR3 is 13 residues long. V was pared by 1 base and J by 7 bases, with 3 bases of the junction left unmatched. The CDR3 bases are TGTGCCAGCAGTTTAGATAGGGGGCTTGGCTACACCTTC. Protein: CASSLDRGLGYTF.

As regards this clone: The junction does not match germline at one end; this may be a read error. The CDR3 nucleotides read TGTGCCAACAGCTTAGGTGGGACAGGTGGGGCTTTCTTT. Amino acids: CANSLGGTGGAFF. J is TRBJ1-1 and V is TRBV11-2, with 8 nucleotides matching TRBD1. There are 13 residues in the CDR3. Germline CDR1 is SGHAT and CDR2 is FQNNGV.

The chain is built from TRBV9 and TRBJ2-5; no clear D gene. The V gene's germline CDR1 is SGDLS and CDR2 YYNGEE. V lost 4 bases, J lost 4 bases, and 17 bases lay in between. CDR3 length: 15 residues. The CDR3 is CASSSSPSDGETQYF. CDR3 in DNA: TGTGCCAGCAGCTCGTCCCCGAGCGACGGAGAGACCCAGTACTTC. The whole variable domain, remainder taken from reference TRBV9 and TRBJ2-5, is DSGVTQTPKHLITATGQRVTLRCSPRSGDLSVYWYQQSLDQGLQFLIQYYNGEERAKGNILERFSAQQFPDLHSELNLSSLELGDSALYFCASSSSPSDGETQYFGPGTRLLVL.